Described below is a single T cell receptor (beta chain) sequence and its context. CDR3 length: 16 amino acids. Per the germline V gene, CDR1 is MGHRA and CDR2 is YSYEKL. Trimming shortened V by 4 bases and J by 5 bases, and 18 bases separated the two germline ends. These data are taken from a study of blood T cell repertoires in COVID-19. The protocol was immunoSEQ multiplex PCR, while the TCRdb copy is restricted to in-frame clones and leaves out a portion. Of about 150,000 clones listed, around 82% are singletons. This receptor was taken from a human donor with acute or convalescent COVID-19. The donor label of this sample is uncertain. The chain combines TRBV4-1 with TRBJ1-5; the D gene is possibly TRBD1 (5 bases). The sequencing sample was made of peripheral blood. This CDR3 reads CASSPQGRWEDQPQHF. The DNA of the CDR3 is TGCGCCAGCAGCCCTCAGGGTCGGTGGGAAGATCAGCCCCAGCATTTT.